The clone carrying this TCR beta chain has just one count. The data belong to a study of CD8 T cells in Susac syndrome. A quantity of about 0.45 to 1 ug RNA underwent reverse transcription using random hexamers. The immunoSEQ assay covered 54 Vbeta and 13 Jbeta segments for CDR3. TCRdb reprocessed the immunoSEQ multiplex PCR reads with MiXCR, giving one entry per CDR3 protein. The sample consists of approximately 110,000 distinct CDR3 sequences, 90% to 95% of them appearing once. Sequencing of TCR beta was carried out in blood CD8+ and CD4+ T cells. Healthy donors served as age- and sex-matched controls. The CD8+ and CD4+ T cells were negatively isolated, with the TEMRA cells enriched by FACS. The CDR3 spans 17 residues. The V gene end was trimmed by 6 bases and the J gene end by 0 bases; junction bases not matched to a gene: 11. The germline gives CDR1 SNHLY, CDR2 FYNNEI.

Input material: CD4+ T cells from PBMCs. The chain is built from TRBV2 and TRBJ2-1, with 7 bases that match TRBD1. The sequence was obtained from a human donor in good health. The CDR3 nucleotides read TGTGCCAGCAGCCACGAATTGGACAGGAGCTCCTACAATGAGCAGTTCTTC. It yields the protein CASSHELDRSSYNEQFF.